The 13 T cell receptor beta chains below were found in one sample sequenced in a study of blood T cell repertoires in COVID-19. TCRdb's table, derived via immunoSEQ multiplex PCR, lists solely in-frame clones and lacks some. The repertoire holds 450,000 or so clones, with 90% as singletons. Sequenced: PBMCs or T cells enriched from blood (not recorded which). The origin of the receptors is a man aged 18 to 30 who had recovered from COVID-19.

The chain couples TRBV7-9 to TRBJ1-4; 7 bases fit TRBD1. CDR1 is SEHNR, CDR2 FQNEAQ, per germline (reference sequence). The CDR3 contains 15 residues. J lost 8 bases, V lost 4 bases, and 10 bases had no gene match. The CDR3 bases are TGTGCCAGCAGCTCCCCCGGGGACAGTCGAGAAAAACTGTTTTTT. Encoded protein: CASSSPGDSREKLFF.

The chain couples TRBV2 to TRBJ2-3; D possibly corresponds to TRBD2 (5 bases). The germline V gene has CDR1 SNHLY and CDR2 FYNNEI. V gave up 1 base and J gave up 0 bases, with 11 bases separating them. The CDR3 runs to 16 residues. The CDR3 DNA reads TGTGCCAGCAGTGAAGTCGGGCCGGGGAGCACAGATACGCAGTATTTT. It codes for CASSEVGPGSTDTQYF.

The V and J genes are TRBV12-3 or TRBV12-4 and TRBJ2-4, with TRBD1 matching over 9 bases. V dropped 6 bases and J dropped 9; count of bases not matched to a gene: 3. The CDR3 covers 12 residues. The CDR3 sequence is CASSTGGGIQYF. In DNA, the CDR3 is TGTGCCAGCAGCACAGGGGGCGGCATTCAGTACTTC.

This chain joins TRBV30 and TRBJ2-3; 7 bases line up with TRBD2. The CDR3 loop spans 14 amino acids. J lost 3 bases, V lost 3 bases, and 6 bases had no gene match. CDR1 is GTSNPN and CDR2 is SVGIG in the germline V gene (reference sequence). Here the CDR3 reads CAWRPRGSTDTQYF. CDR3 bases: TGTGCCTGGAGACCCCGCGGGAGTACAGATACGCAGTATTTT. Variable domain in full (rest from reference TRBV30 and TRBJ2-3): SQTIHQWPATLVQPVGSPLSLECTVEGTSNPNLYWYRQAAGRGLQLLFYSVGIGQISSEVPQNLSASRPQDRQFILSSKKLLLSDSGFYLCAWRPRGSTDTQYFGPGTRLTVL.

V is TRBV14 and J is TRBJ1-1, with 7 bases that match TRBD1. The V and J ends lost 4 bases and 0 bases, in that order; junction bases with no gene match: 5. CDR3 length: 15 residues. Germline values: CDR1 SGHDN, CDR2 FVKESK. The CDR3 here is CASSLLQGMNTEAFF. The CDR3 DNA reads as TGTGCCAGCAGCCTTCTACAGGGGATGAACACTGAAGCTTTCTTT.

In the case of this clone: One end of the junction varies from germline; a read error may be responsible. This chain links TRBV2 with TRBJ1-6, with 9 bases matching TRBD1. The CDR3 is 17 amino acids. CDR1 is SNHLY and CDR2 is FYNNEI in the germline V gene. CDR3 loop: CASREGTGYSYNSPLHF. For the CDR3, the DNA is TGTGCCAGCAGAGAAGGGACAGGGTACTCCTATAATTCACCCCTCCACTTT.

This chain connects TRBV2 to TRBJ1-5; no clear D. The ends were cut back, 4 bases at V and 1 base at J, with 11 bases in the middle. The CDR3 loop spans 15 amino acids. In germline, CDR1 is SNHLY, CDR2 FYNNEI. CDR3 in DNA: TGTGCCAGCAGTGGTGTGGCACCGAGCAATCAGCCCCAGCATTTT. Translated, it gives CASSGVAPSNQPQHF.

J is TRBJ2-7 and V is TRBV19; TRBD1 matches 9 bases. The J segment lost 0 bases and the V segment lost 0 bases, leaving 3 bases of the junction unmatched. This CDR3 is built from 16 residues. The germline V gene has CDR1 LNHDA and CDR2 SQIVND (reference sequence). The CDR3 here is CASSIEATGGSYEQYF. Written as DNA, the CDR3 is TGTGCCAGTAGTATAGAAGCGACAGGGGGCTCCTACGAGCAGTACTTC.

V usage is TRBV5-1 and J usage is TRBJ1-1; TRBD1 aligns across 8 bases. J was trimmed by 2 bases and V by 4 bases; bases with no gene match: 4. Germline V lookup: CDR1 SGHRS, CDR2 YFSETQ. The CDR3 spans 14 residues. The CDR3 reads CASSPGTGNTEAFF. DNA of the CDR3: TGCGCCAGCAGCCCCGGGACAGGCAACACTGAAGCTTTCTTT.

This clone was picked up one time. This chain links TRBV9 with TRBJ1-4; possible D gene TRBD1, 5 bases. Germline V CDR1 and CDR2: SGDLS, YYNGEE. The germline V and J ends were trimmed by 2 bases and 5 bases, with 10 bases remaining between them. CDR3 length: 14 amino acids. The CDR3 nucleotides read TGTGCCAGCAGCGTCGGGGGATTGAATGAAAAACTGTTTTTT. It translates to CASSVGGLNEKLFF.

This chain uses TRBV7-9 with TRBJ2-1; 10 positions agree with TRBD2. CDR3 length: 17 amino acids. V dropped 5 bases and J dropped 0; count of bases not matched to a gene: 7. Germline assignment: CDR1 SEHNR and CDR2 FQNEAQ (reference sequence). CDR3 loop: CASSKLAGSSSYNEQFF. CDR3 bases: TGTGCCAGCAGCAAACTAGCGGGATCAAGCTCCTACAATGAGCAGTTCTTC.

The CDR3 nucleotides read TGTGCCAGCAGCGCACGTCCAGGGTACGACACTGAAGCTTTCTTT. It translates to CASSARPGYDTEAFF. The rearrangement links TRBV7-3 to TRBJ1-1; D is perhaps TRBD1 (5 bases). Germline CDR1 is SGHTA and CDR2 is FQGTGA. This CDR3 spans 15 amino acids. The V end was cut by 5 bases, the J end by 3 bases, with 16 bases between.

The V call is TRBV6-5, the J call TRBJ2-1, with 10 positions matching TRBD2. The CDR3 length is 15 residues. Unmatched junction bases numbered 4, after V lost 6 bases and J lost 2 bases. Germline values: CDR1 MNHEY, CDR2 SVGAGI. The CDR3 bases are TGTGCCAGCAGGATAGCGGGGGGAGCCTACAATGAGCAGTTCTTC. This gives the protein CASRIAGGAYNEQFF.